The clone carrying this T cell receptor beta chain was recorded only once. Germline lookup yields CDR1 SGHVS and CDR2 FQNEAQ. The CDR3 runs to 14 residues. V lost 8 bases and J lost 0, with 11 bases in between. This entry is derived from a study of T cell changes during pregnancy in multiple sclerosis. The assay was immunoSEQ multiplex PCR, and TCRdb's table has in-frame clones only and misses some. Of around 71,000 clones listed, around nine tenths are singletons. This sequence was found in a female donor with multiple sclerosis, enrolled in a pregnancy study. V usage is TRBV7-8 and J usage is TRBJ1-3; D remains unclear. The input for sequencing was peripheral blood, taken in the third trimester of pregnancy. CDR3 amino acids: CASGGKSSGNTIYF. In DNA form, the CDR3 reads TGTGCCAGCGGAGGGAAGAGCTCTGGAAACACCATATATTTT.